A single T cell receptor (beta chain) is shown here with its context. Its antigen is currently unknown. The sample comes from a study of CXCR3-negative and CXCR3-positive naive CD8 T cells. Study-level background: Around 140 million TRB reads were obtained overall (about 1.5 +/- 0.3 million per library). Study outcomes and limitations: High diversity, comparable across both naive subsets, contrasted with much lower diversity in memory CD8+ cells. TRBV-TRBJ usage was similar across naive CXCR3 subsets but distinct in memory cells.

The CDR3 consists of 15 residues. Approximately 320,000 cells per CD8+ T cell subset were flow-sorted in triplicate. The TRB cDNA libraries were prepared by 5' RACE with UMI labels. TCRdb reanalyzed the 5' RACE reads, giving one entry per CDR3 protein sequence and no DNA. This table holds more than 45,000 distinct CDR3 sequences. This rearrangement joins TRBV12-3 or TRBV12-4 to TRBJ1-2; the D call of TRBD1 rests on TCRdb alone, since no DNA is present to check it. The receptor was isolated from a human donor in good health. Some clones in this sample may be carry-over from other donors' samples. Sequenced: memory CD8+ T cells from blood. CDR3 in amino acids: CASSLVPGRLSGYTF.